This T cell receptor beta chain was obtained from a study of regulatory T cells in long-lasting Graves disease. Time point reported: persistent/refractory GD, antithyroid drugs over 5 years with positive TRAb. From PBMCs, RNA was extracted and then used to make the TCR library. Doctors identified Graves' disease using the American Thyroid Association guidelines. Ten or more counts support this clonotype. V shed 7 bases, J shed 2 bases, and the junction held 9 bases outside the gene matches. Per the germline V gene, CDR1 is SEHNR and CDR2 is FQNEAQ (reference sequence). This CDR3 comprises 16 residues. The authors built TCR beta libraries using iRepertoire HTBI primers and Arm-PCR of CDR3 regions. One entry per CDR3 protein results from TCRdb running MiXCR on the multiplex PCR reads. The sample has about 470,000 distinct CDR3 sequences; approximately 21% are singletons.

The sample in question was peripheral blood mononuclear cells (PBMCs), obtained when the disease was refractory, from a patient treated with antithyroid drugs. The chain is built from TRBV7-9 and TRBJ2-2; 8 bases agree with TRBD2. The TCR sequence derives from a female donor with Graves disease. For the CDR3, the DNA is TGTGCCAGCAAGCGGGAGAGTTCTTCCAACACCGGGGAGCTGTTTTTT. Protein: CASKRESSSNTGELFF. Based on the CDR3 plus reference TRBV7-9 and TRBJ2-2, the full variable domain is DTGVSQNPRHKITKRGQNVTFRCDPISEHNRLYWYRQTLGQGPEFLTYFQNEAQLEKSRLLSDRFSAERPKGSFSTLEIQRTEQGDSAMYLCASKRESSSNTGELFFGEGSRLTVL.